The next 21 T cell receptor beta chains were all read from a single sample in a study of human T cells and chemical hapten exposure. Time point reported: patch test 3, about 24 weeks after DPC sensitization. The treatment was: therapeutic diphenylcyclopropenone sensitization with weekly scalp DPC. A single record per CDR3 protein comes from TCRdb applying MiXCR to the RACE reads. The repertoire holds some 79,000 distinct CDR3 sequences, 11% seen once, with approximately 3.5% in the top ten. The specimen comprised whole blood, sampled in connection with sensitization to the hapten diphenylcyclopropenone (DPC). The receptors come from a woman aged 50 to 60 with alopecia areata. Some clones in this sample may be carry-over from other donors' samples.

This clonotype has a count of ten or more. The chain carries TRBV11-2 and TRBJ2-7; tentatively, D is TRBD1 (5 bases). This CDR3 has 14 residues. Deletions cut 4 bases from V and 2 bases from J, with 12 bases between. Germline V gene sequence: CDR1 SGHAT, CDR2 FQNNGV. In DNA, the CDR3 is TGTGCCAGCAGCTCGACAGACGGACCCTACGAGCAGTACTTC. Translating it yields CASSSTDGPYEQYF.

This clonotype was seen only a few times. The V call is TRBV7-9, the J call TRBJ2-7; D unresolved. The V gene's germline CDR1 is SEHNR and CDR2 FQNEAQ (reference sequence). This CDR3 contains 11 residues. V was pared by 5 bases and J by 1 base, with 3 bases between. CDR3 loop: CASSASYEQYF. The CDR3 DNA reads TGTGCCAGCAGCGCATCCTACGAGCAGTACTTC.

The V call is TRBV7-9, the J call TRBJ2-7, with 8 bases matching TRBD2. CDR3 length: 17 residues. Trimming took 1 base from V and 0 from J; bases not matched to a gene: 8. Germline V gene lookup returns CDR1 SEHNR and CDR2 FQNEAQ (reference sequence). In DNA, the CDR3 is TGTGCCAGCAGCTTAGGGACGGTGAGCGGGAGCTCCTACGAGCAGTACTTC. Translating it yields CASSLGTVSGSSYEQYF.

The chain has TRBV20-1 and TRBJ2-3; possible D gene TRBD1, 5 bases. Trimming shortened V by 0 bases and J by 4 bases, and 11 bases separated the two germline ends. CDR1 and CDR2 from the germline V gene are DFQATT and SNEGSKA (reference sequence). This CDR3 is 14 amino acids long. CDR3 nucleotide sequence: TGCAGTGCTAGAGAGGACCTCAGGGCAGATACGCAGTATTTT. It is translated as CSAREDLRADTQYF.

This clonotype was counted at least ten times. V is TRBV7-3 and J is TRBJ1-1, with 7 bases matching TRBD1. Germline values: CDR1 SGHTA, CDR2 FQGTGA. The J segment lost 5 bases and the V segment lost 0 bases, leaving 6 bases of the junction unmatched. The CDR3 is 15 residues long. CDR3 amino acids: CASSLTGDRGTEAFF. The CDR3 nucleotides read TGTGCCAGCAGCTTAACCGGGGACAGAGGAACTGAAGCTTTCTTT.

The CDR3 DNA reads TGTGCCAGCAGCCAGGGGAGGGAGCAGTACTTC. It specifies CASSQGREQYF. The chain joins TRBV7-3 to TRBJ2-7, with D perhaps being TRBD1 or TRBD2 (6 bases each). The V gene's germline CDR1 is SGHTA and CDR2 FQGTGA. Trimming cost V 5 bases and J 7 bases, with 9 bases left between them. The CDR3 runs 11 residues. The full variable domain, with the rest looked up from reference TRBV7-3 and TRBJ2-7, is GAGVSQTPSNKVTEKGKYVELRCDPISGHTALYWYRQSLGQGPEFLIYFQGTGAADDSGLPNDRFFAVRPEGSVSTLKIQRTERGDSAVYLCASSQGREQYFGPGTRLTVT.

This clonotype was found many times. The chain's CDR3 is CSGFMYQETQYF. The CDR3 DNA sequence: TGCAGTGGCTTTATGTACCAAGAGACCCAGTACTTC. The chain has TRBV29-1 and TRBJ2-5, with no clear D. CDR3 size: 12 residues. Germline lookup yields CDR1 SQVTM and CDR2 ANQGSEA.

This chain joins TRBV12-3 or TRBV12-4 and TRBJ2-7; TRBD2 is a possible D gene (6 bases). CDR3 length: 13 amino acids. Trimming cost V 1 base and J 2 bases, with 6 bases left between them. For the CDR3, the DNA is TGTGCCAGCAGTTTAGGGACTACCTACGAGCAGTACTTC. This sequence encodes CASSLGTTYEQYF.

This clonotype was seen at least ten times. The gene calls are TRBV6-1 and TRBJ1-5; D ambiguous. In germline, CDR1 is MNHNS, CDR2 SASEGT. CDR3 size: 15 residues. The germline V and J ends were trimmed by 7 bases and 3 bases, with 16 bases remaining between them. The CDR3 region is CASKSGDGYNQPQHF. DNA for the CDR3: TGTGCCAGCAAGTCAGGCGACGGGTACAATCAGCCCCAGCATTTT.

A few counts support this clonotype. J is TRBJ2-1 and V is TRBV25-1, with TRBD2 matching over 10 bases. Per the germline V gene, CDR1 is MGHDK and CDR2 is SYGVNS. J gave up 5 bases and V 4 bases, and 5 bases lay outside the gene matches. This CDR3 spans 15 amino acids. CDR3 sequence reads: CASSVGLAANNEQFF. Written as DNA, the CDR3 is TGTGCCAGCAGTGTCGGACTAGCGGCAAACAATGAGCAGTTCTTC.

This clonotype was observed a handful of times. The rearrangement joins TRBV7-8 to TRBJ2-7; 10 bases fit TRBD2. J gave up 2 bases and V 2 bases, and 9 bases lay outside the gene matches. Germline V CDR1 and CDR2: SGHVS, FQNEAQ. The CDR3 length is 17 residues. The CDR3 nucleotides read TGTGCCAGCAGCTTATCGGCCCTAGCGGGAGTGCCCTACGAGCAGTACTTC. This sequence encodes CASSLSALAGVPYEQYF.

This clonotype was detected many times. This sequence joins TRBV6-5 and TRBJ2-1; either TRBD1 or TRBD2 may fit D (5 bases each). V was shortened by 6 bases and J by 4 bases, with 13 bases between the two germline ends. CDR1 MNHEY and CDR2 SVGAGI come from the germline V gene. The CDR3 length is 14 residues. The DNA of the CDR3 is TGTGCCAGCAGCGGGACGAACCGGTACAATGAGCAGTTCTTC. Amino acid sequence: CASSGTNRYNEQFF.

This clonotype was recorded at least ten times. The V call is TRBV5-1, the J call TRBJ1-2, with 8 bases lining up with TRBD1. The V gene's germline CDR1 is SGHRS and CDR2 YFSETQ. The CDR3 has 17 residues. V dropped 4 bases and J dropped 3; count of bases not matched to a gene: 14. Here the CDR3 reads CASSIGFLTGGDYGYTF. The CDR3 region has the DNA TGCGCCAGCAGCATCGGCTTCCTAACAGGGGGGGACTATGGCTACACCTTC.

The V gene is TRBV5-4, the J gene TRBJ2-2, with a possible D match to TRBD1 (6 bases). The germline gives CDR1 SGHNT, CDR2 YYREEE (reference sequence). V was shortened by 4 bases and J by 5 bases, with 18 bases between the two germline ends. There are 16 residues in the CDR3. The CDR3 DNA sequence: TGTGCCAGCAGCGCCACAGGGAGCTTGGTTACCGGGGAGCTGTTTTTT. Protein product: CASSATGSLVTGELFF.

The count of this clonotype is one. V is TRBV11-3 and J is TRBJ2-7, with 7 bases fitting TRBD2. V gave up 5 bases and J gave up 3 bases; unmatched junction bases: 4. This CDR3 has 13 amino acids. CDR1 and CDR2 (germline): SGHNT, YENEEA. CDR3 residues: CASSAGGSYEQYF. The DNA for the CDR3 is TGTGCCAGCAGCGCGGGCGGGAGCTACGAGCAGTACTTC.

This clonotype has ten or more counts. V gene TRBV6-6 combines with J gene TRBJ2-7, with 7 bases lining up with TRBD1. The CDR3 is 14 amino acids. Trimming at V came to 6 bases and at J to 2 bases, leaving 7 bases not matched to a gene. CDR1 and CDR2 from the germline V gene are MNHNY and SVGAGI (reference sequence). The CDR3 coding sequence is TGTGCCAGCAGGACCGGACAGGTGGCCTACGAGCAGTACTTC. Protein: CASRTGQVAYEQYF.

The V call is TRBV10-3, the J call TRBJ2-1, with 12 bases lining up with TRBD2. Germline V CDR1 and CDR2: ENHRY, SYGVKD. The V segment lost 6 bases and the J segment 2 bases; nucleotides outside the gene matches: 2. This CDR3 contains 15 residues. The CDR3 reads CAISLAGGPYNEQFF. For the CDR3, the DNA is TGTGCCATCAGCCTAGCGGGAGGGCCCTACAATGAGCAGTTCTTC.

This clonotype was seen at least ten times. The chain uses TRBV7-2 and TRBJ1-1; perhaps TRBD1 as D (6 bases). The CDR3 consists of 16 residues. Germline V gene sequence: CDR1 SGHTA, CDR2 FQGNSA. V lost 1 base to trimming and J lost 6 bases, with 18 bases between them. CDR3 amino acids: CASSLEQVGTTPEAFF. In DNA, the CDR3 is TGTGCCAGCAGCTTAGAACAAGTGGGGACAACACCTGAAGCTTTCTTT.

The J gene is TRBJ1-2, the V gene TRBV29-1; D gene unclear. Germline values: CDR1 SQVTM, CDR2 ANQGSEA. This CDR3 is built from 10 residues. The V end was cut by 1 base, the J end by 8 bases, with 5 bases between. DNA of the CDR3: TGCAGCGTTGAAGCTGGGGGCTACACCTTC. It specifies CSVEAGGYTF.

The chain is built from TRBV29-1 and TRBJ1-2, with D tentatively TRBD1 (6 bases). Trimming took off 6 bases at V and 5 bases at J, with 13 bases between the two ends. Germline-derived CDR1 and CDR2 are SQVTM and ANQGSEA. The CDR3 runs to 12 residues. DNA of the CDR3: TGCAGCGTCTTACAGGGAAGTTATGGCTACACCTTC. It codes for CSVLQGSYGYTF.

This clonotype was counted at least ten times. The CDR3 DNA sequence: TGTGCCATCAGTGAGAGGGCAGTAAATGAAGCTTTCTTT. This codes for CAISERAVNEAFF. V and J are TRBV10-3 and TRBJ1-1; no definite D call. Trimming took 2 bases from V and 7 from J, leaving 11 bases between them. Germline CDR1 is ENHRY and CDR2 is SYGVKD. The CDR3 is 13 amino acids.